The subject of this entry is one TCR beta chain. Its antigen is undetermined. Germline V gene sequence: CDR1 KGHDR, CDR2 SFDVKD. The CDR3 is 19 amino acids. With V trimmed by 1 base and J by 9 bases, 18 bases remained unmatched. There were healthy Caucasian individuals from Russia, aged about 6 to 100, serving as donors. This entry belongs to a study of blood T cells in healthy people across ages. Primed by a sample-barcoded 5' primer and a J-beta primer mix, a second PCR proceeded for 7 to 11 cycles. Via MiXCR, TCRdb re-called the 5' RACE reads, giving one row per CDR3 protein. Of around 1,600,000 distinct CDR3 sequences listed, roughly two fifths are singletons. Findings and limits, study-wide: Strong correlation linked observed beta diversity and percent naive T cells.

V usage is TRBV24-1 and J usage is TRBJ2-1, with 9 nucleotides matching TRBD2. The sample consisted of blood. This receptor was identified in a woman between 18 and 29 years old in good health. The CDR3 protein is CATSDFRQLGREGQGEQFF. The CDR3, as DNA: TGTGCCACCAGTGATTTTCGACAGCTCGGGCGGGAGGGCCAGGGTGAGCAGTTCTTC.